The 11 T cell receptor beta chains below were found in one sample sequenced in a study of blood T cells in healthy people across ages. Then a second PCR, running about 6 to 12 cycles, was carried out with a sample-barcoded 5' primer and a J-beta primer mix. TCRdb ran MiXCR on the 5' RACE reads and lists one entry per CDR3 protein. The sample has around 1,500,000 distinct CDR3 sequences, 28% seen once. The sample taken for sequencing was blood. These receptor sequences come from a young woman in good health.

Points on this clonotype: A junction end diverges from the germline sequence, so it may reflect a read error. V is TRBV20-1 and J is TRBJ1-1, with D perhaps TRBD1 (6 bases). The germline CDR1 and CDR2 sequences are DFQATT and SNEGSKA (reference sequence). This CDR3 comprises 10 residues. CDR3 DNA sequence: TGCAGCGCTAGCTACAGGGCAGCTTTCTTT. This translates into CSASYRAAFF.

V and J are TRBV6-6 and TRBJ1-5; D ambiguous. The CDR3 totals 16 residues. Germline CDR1 and CDR2: MNHNY and SVGAGI (reference sequence). The V end was cut by 6 bases, the J end by 2 bases, with 17 bases between. The CDR3 coding sequence is TGTGCCAGCAGCGACGACAAAATAGTTGGCAATCAGCCCCAGCATTTT. Protein product: CASSDDKIVGNQPQHF.

This clonotype was counted many times. This chain uses TRBV29-1 with TRBJ2-7, with D uncertain. Germline V CDR1 and CDR2: SQVTM, ANQGSEA. There are 15 residues in the CDR3. V lost 0 bases and J 3 bases, leaving 15 bases between the germline ends. The CDR3 DNA follows: TGCAGCGTTGAAGAGAAAGGGAACTCCCTCTACGAGCAGTACTTC. It specifies CSVEEKGNSLYEQYF.

This sequence joins TRBV4-1 and TRBJ2-3; TRBD2 matches at 12 bases. There are 16 residues in the CDR3. J was trimmed by 2 bases and V by 4 bases; bases with no gene match: 4. Per the germline V gene, CDR1 is MGHRA and CDR2 is YSYEKL. The CDR3 protein is CASSRLAGGDTDTQYF. CDR3 nucleotide sequence: TGCGCCAGCAGCCGTCTAGCGGGGGGGGACACAGATACGCAGTATTTT.

The CDR3 loop is CASSAGEPNQPQHF. The DNA for the CDR3 is TGTGCCAGCAGTGCAGGGGAGCCCAATCAGCCCCAGCATTTT. The chain combines TRBV2 with TRBJ1-5, with TRBD1 as a possible D gene (6 bases). The CDR3 covers 14 residues. Trimming cost V 4 bases and J 3 bases, with 10 bases left between them. Germline-derived CDR1 and CDR2 are SNHLY and FYNNEI.

This clonotype has just a few counts. The chain employs TRBV20-1 and TRBJ2-1, with 12 bases identical to TRBD2. The CDR3 consists of 16 residues. Unmatched junction bases numbered 12, after V lost 6 bases and J lost 6 bases. Germline values: CDR1 DFQATT, CDR2 SNEGSKA (reference sequence). The CDR3 DNA is TGCAGTGCCGTGGCACTAGCGGGGGGTAGTCGCAATGAGCAGTTCTTC. Protein product: CSAVALAGGSRNEQFF.

This clonotype was observed a handful of times. The rearrangement joins TRBV12-3 or TRBV12-4 to TRBJ1-1; weak D call: TRBD1 (6 bases). Trimming removed 5 bases from V and 7 bases from J, with 14 bases in between. The CDR3 consists of 13 residues. The CDR3 protein is CASSATGRFEAFF. The CDR3 DNA sequence: TGTGCCAGCAGTGCGACAGGCCGATTTGAAGCTTTCTTT.

This clonotype has a handful of counts. V usage is TRBV7-9 and J usage is TRBJ2-1; 7 bases match TRBD1. This CDR3 has 16 amino acids. The junction had 13 bases not matched to a gene; V was cut back by 5 bases and J by 6 bases. Per the germline V gene, CDR1 is SEHNR and CDR2 is FQNEAQ (reference sequence). The CDR3 spells CASSQGGQLLGNEQFF. CDR3 coding DNA: TGTGCCAGCAGCCAAGGGGGACAGCTACTCGGCAATGAGCAGTTCTTC.

The table lists this clonotype with a few counts. This chain joins TRBV18 and TRBJ2-7; D is perhaps TRBD2 (5 bases). There are 12 residues in the CDR3. Deletions cut 6 bases from V and 7 bases from J, with 13 bases between. Germline lookup yields CDR1 KGHSH and CDR2 LQKENI. CDR3 in amino acids: CASSTETGEQYF. CDR3 nucleotide sequence: TGTGCCAGCTCGACCGAGACGGGAGAGCAGTACTTC.

This clonotype was counted between two and nine times. Relative to the germline gene, one junction end is altered; a read error may explain this. The chain joins TRBV29-1 to TRBJ2-5; tentative D call: TRBD2 (7 bases). Germline V gene lookup returns CDR1 SQVTM and CDR2 ANQGSEA. The CDR3 spans 13 residues. The CDR3 loop is CSVGTCGGLEQYF. The CDR3 bases are TGCAGTGTTGGTACGTGCGGGGGCTTGGAGCAGTACTTC.

In this sample, this clonotype turned up a few times. The chain carries TRBV25-1 and TRBJ1-4, with D possibly TRBD1 on 6 matching bases. Germline V gene sequence: CDR1 MGHDK, CDR2 SYGVNS. This CDR3 has 15 amino acids. V was clipped by 2 bases and J by 7 bases, with 14 bases between them. The CDR3 reads CASSEAGDQLEKLFF. The CDR3, as DNA: TGTGCCAGCAGTGAAGCAGGGGACCAGCTTGAAAAACTGTTTTTT.